Following are 27 T cell receptor beta chains from one sample sequenced in a study of blood T cells in healthy people across ages. Combining a sample-barcoded 5' primer with a J-beta primer mix, a second PCR ran for roughly 7 to 12 cycles. One entry per CDR3 protein results from TCRdb running MiXCR on the 5' RACE reads. The sample holds 1,500,000 or so distinct CDR3 sequences, approximately 43% seen once. Source material: blood. These receptors all come from a woman younger than 30 in good health.

Note on this clonotype: An end of the junction does not agree with germline; a read error may underlie this. This chain connects TRBV29-1 to TRBJ2-1; 10 bases are a match to TRBD1. CDR3 length: 15 amino acids. CDR1 and CDR2 (germline): SQVTM, ANQGSEA. This CDR3 reads CSVPGQGGSYNGQFF. CDR3 nucleotides: TGCAGCGTGCCCGGACAGGGGGGCTCCTACAATGGGCAGTTCTTC.

Of note for this clonotype: Possible read error: a much larger clone is one base away. The V and J genes are TRBV6-2 or TRBV6-3 and TRBJ2-7; D is undetermined. CDR3 length: 11 amino acids. The V end lost 7 bases, the J end lost 10 bases, and 14 bases lay between the germline ends. The V gene's germline CDR1 is MNHEY and CDR2 SVGEGT. This CDR3 is CASTKGPEQYF. DNA for the CDR3: TGTGCCAGCACCAAAGGGCCGGAACAGTACTTC.

This chain joins TRBV7-9 and TRBJ2-3; 10 nucleotides agree with TRBD2. Losses at the gene ends were 3 bases for V and 5 bases for J; bases not matched to a gene: 8. This CDR3 comprises 16 residues. From germline, CDR1 is SEHNR and CDR2 FQNEAQ (reference sequence). The CDR3 nucleotides are TGTGCCAGCAGCTTTGGGCGTGCTAGCGGGGGAGATACGCAGTATTTT. Translating gives CASSFGRASGGDTQYF. Together with reference TRBV7-9 and TRBJ2-3, the CDR3 gives the full variable domain: DTGVSQNPRHKITKRGQNVTFRCDPISEHNRLYWYRQTLGQGPEFLTYFQNEAQLEKSRLLSDRFSAERPKGSFSTLEIQRTEQGDSAMYLCASSFGRASGGDTQYFGPGTRLTVL.

The gene calls are TRBV12-3 or TRBV12-4 and TRBJ2-4, with TRBD1 identical over 10 bases. The J call could be wrong; TRBJ2-7 is a better fit for the DNA end. This CDR3 is built from 13 residues. The CDR3 region is CASSWDRGGEQYF. The CDR3 DNA sequence: TGTGCCAGCAGTTGGGACAGGGGAGGCGAGCAGTACTTC.

The chain employs TRBV27 and TRBJ1-4, with D perhaps TRBD1 (5 bases). Per germline, CDR1 MNHEY and CDR2 SMNVEV (reference sequence). The V end lost 6 bases, the J end lost 5 bases, and 16 bases lay between the germline ends. This CDR3 spans 15 amino acids. The CDR3 spells CASRIRAGLNEKLFF. CDR3 nucleotide sequence: TGTGCCAGCAGGATTAGGGCGGGACTAAATGAAAAACTGTTTTTT.

The chain employs TRBV4-3 and TRBJ1-5; D remains ambiguous. This CDR3 region has 16 residues. V lost 4 bases and J 0 bases, leaving 13 bases between the germline ends. The germline V gene has CDR1 LGHNA and CDR2 YSLEER. DNA for the CDR3: TGCGCCAGCAGCCTCAACGTGGCAGTTAGCAATCAGCCCCAGCATTTT. Translating it yields CASSLNVAVSNQPQHF.

The rearrangement links TRBV20-1 to TRBJ1-5; TRBD1 matches at 9 bases. V gave up 0 bases and J gave up 5 bases; unmatched junction bases: 5. The CDR3 runs 15 residues. Germline V lookup: CDR1 DFQATT, CDR2 SNEGSKA (reference sequence). The CDR3 protein is CSARDRDRGYQPQHF. CDR3 nucleotide sequence: TGCAGTGCTAGAGATCGAGACAGGGGGTATCAGCCCCAGCATTTT.

The chain's CDR3 is CATLSTQTRFLVDEQYF. The CDR3 DNA sequence: TGTGCCACCCTCAGTACTCAAACTAGATTCCTCGTGGACGAGCAGTACTTC. This sequence joins TRBV6-1 and TRBJ2-7; perhaps TRBD2 as D (5 bases). The length of the CDR3 is 17 residues. The germline CDR1 and CDR2 sequences are MNHNS and SASEGT. V lost 10 bases and J lost 5, with 30 bases in between.

Many counts were recorded for this clonotype. This chain links TRBV6-5 with TRBJ1-2; 8 nucleotides align to TRBD1. The junction had 4 bases not matched to a gene; V was cut back by 2 bases and J by 2 bases. The CDR3 covers 15 residues. CDR1 and CDR2 (germline): MNHEY, SVGAGI. CDR3 in amino acids: CASSYRGQGNYGYTF. The DNA for the CDR3 is TGTGCCAGCAGTTACCGCGGACAGGGAAACTATGGCTACACCTTC.

This chain joins TRBV27 and TRBJ2-5, with 7 positions matching TRBD2. Germline assignment: CDR1 MNHEY and CDR2 SMNVEV (reference sequence). The CDR3 is 12 amino acids. J lost 11 bases, V lost 10 bases, and 13 bases had no gene match. For the CDR3, the DNA is TGTGCCACTGTAGCGGGCACCCGACAGCAGTACTTC. The encoded protein is CATVAGTRQQYF.

The chain carries TRBV24-1 and TRBJ2-7; D call uncertain. The CDR3 totals 12 residues. The germline CDR1 and CDR2 sequences are KGHDR and SFDVKD. Trimming stripped 4 bases from V and 7 bases from J, with 10 bases between. CDR3 protein: CATSDPSNEQYF. The DNA of the CDR3 is TGTGCCACCAGTGACCCCTCGAATGAGCAGTACTTC.

In nucleotides, the CDR3 is TGCGCCAGCGCGGGAGGAGCTTCCTACGAGCAGTACTTC. This codes for CASAGGASYEQYF. This chain joins TRBV10-2 and TRBJ2-7; 8 nucleotides match TRBD2. CDR3 length: 13 amino acids. The V and J ends lost 8 bases and 1 base, in that order; junction bases with no gene match: 4. Germline-derived CDR1 and CDR2 are WSHSY and SAAADI.

This clonotype was found a few times. The chain combines TRBV7-2 with TRBJ1-5, with 8 bases that match TRBD1. Germline V gene sequence: CDR1 SGHTA, CDR2 FQGNSA. The length of the CDR3 is 15 residues. The junction had 6 bases not matched to a gene; V was cut back by 1 base and J by 7 bases. This CDR3 reads CASSLGGQGWQPQHF. CDR3 sequence (DNA): TGTGCCAGCAGCTTAGGAGGACAGGGTTGGCAGCCCCAGCATTTT.

Only a few counts were recorded for this clonotype. V is TRBV6-2 or TRBV6-3 and J is TRBJ2-1; the D is unclear. Trimming left V 2 bases short and J 4 bases short, with 9 bases between. Germline values: CDR1 MNHEY, CDR2 SVGEGT. CDR3 length: 14 residues. The CDR3 DNA reads TGTGCCAGCAGTTACATCAGGCTGTACAATGAGCAGTTCTTC. It codes for CASSYIRLYNEQFF.

This clonotype turned up a few times. This chain links TRBV29-1 with TRBJ2-7; D remains unclear. The V gene's germline CDR1 is SQVTM and CDR2 ANQGSEA. The CDR3 covers 13 residues. V lost 4 bases, J lost 3 bases, and 13 bases lay in between. CDR3 loop: CSVAPSILYEQYF. In nucleotides, the CDR3 is TGCAGCGTTGCACCCAGCATCCTCTACGAGCAGTACTTC.

For this clonotype: Given a much more abundant clone one base away, this may be a read error. The rearrangement uses TRBV6-2 or TRBV6-3 and TRBJ2-3; 11 bases line up with TRBD2. The CDR3 is made up of 15 amino acids. Germline V CDR1 and CDR2: MNHEY, SVGEGT. V was pared by 6 bases and J by 5 bases, with 7 bases of the junction left unmatched. In DNA form, the CDR3 reads TGTGCCAGCAGACGACTAGCGGGACACATAGATACGCAGTATTTT. This gives the protein CASRRLAGHIDTQYF.

CDR3 sequence: CASSMGQTNYGYTF. In DNA, the CDR3 is TGTGCCAGTAGTATGGGACAGACTAACTATGGCTACACCTTC. The chain joins TRBV19 to TRBJ1-2, with TRBD1 matching 7 bases. Trimming at V came to 3 bases and at J to 0 bases, leaving 1 base not matched to a gene. The CDR3 spans 14 residues. CDR1 and CDR2 (germline): LNHDA, SQIVND (reference sequence).

V is TRBV29-1 and J is TRBJ2-7, with D possibly matching TRBD2 (5 bases). Trimming removed 8 bases from V and 6 bases from J, with 20 bases in between. Looked up from germline, CDR1 is SQVTM and CDR2 is ANQGSEA. This CDR3 region has 13 residues. The CDR3 nucleotides read TGCAGCATTCTATCGTTGGGAGTCTCCGAGCAGTACTTC. Translated: CSILSLGVSEQYF.

Notes on this clonotype: Given a much more abundant clone one base away, this may be a read error. J is TRBJ2-7 and V is TRBV28; D possibly uses TRBD1 or TRBD2 (6 bases each). This CDR3 is 16 amino acids long. Trimming took 2 bases from V and 4 from J, leaving 18 bases between them. Germline V lookup: CDR1 MDHEN, CDR2 SYDVKM. The CDR3 loop is CASSLVARGDSYEQYF. The CDR3, as DNA: TGTGCCAGCAGTTTAGTTGCGAGGGGGGATTCGTACGAGCAGTACTTC.

The chain joins TRBV20-1 to TRBJ2-1; 9 nucleotides line up with TRBD2. CDR1 is DFQATT and CDR2 is SNEGSKA in the germline V gene (reference sequence). The CDR3 contains 14 residues. Trimming at V came to 2 bases and at J to 8 bases, leaving 7 bases not matched to a gene. For the CDR3, the DNA is TGCAGTGCTAGATCGGCTAGCGGGAACCATGAGCAGTTCTTC. Translating it yields CSARSASGNHEQFF.

This clonotype came up a few times. The V gene is TRBV28, the J gene TRBJ2-4, with a possible D match to TRBD2 (7 bases). The CDR3 runs to 16 residues. The germline V gene has CDR1 MDHEN and CDR2 SYDVKM. V lost 3 bases, J lost 3 bases, and 15 bases lay in between. CDR3 coding DNA: TGTGCCAGCAGTTTCGGGGGGCGCCTAGGCAAAAACATTCAGTACTTC. It translates to CASSFGGRLGKNIQYF.

This clonotype has just a few counts. This chain uses TRBV7-9 with TRBJ2-6; D ambiguous. This CDR3 comprises 14 residues. CDR1 and CDR2 (germline): SEHNR, FQNEAQ (reference sequence). The ends were cut back, 5 bases at V and 3 bases at J, with 8 bases in the middle. As DNA, the CDR3 is TGTGCCAGCAGCGCCCTCAGTGGGGCCAACGTCCTGACTTTC. Amino acid sequence: CASSALSGANVLTF.

This clonotype was detected only a few times. The V call is TRBV20-1, the J call TRBJ1-5, with 7 bases aligning to TRBD1. This CDR3 contains 12 residues. The V and J ends lost 8 bases and 3 bases, in that order; junction bases with no gene match: 4. Per germline, CDR1 DFQATT and CDR2 SNEGSKA (reference sequence). As DNA, the CDR3 is TGCAGTTCGGGACAGCCCAATCAGCCCCAGCATTTT. It codes for CSSGQPNQPQHF.

The CDR3 region has the DNA TGTGCCAGCAACCTCGAGGGACAGGGGTACTATGGCTACACCTTC. It yields the protein CASNLEGQGYYGYTF. The gene calls are TRBV6-6 and TRBJ1-2, with 10 bases lining up with TRBD1. With V trimmed by 7 bases and J by 3 bases, 8 bases remained unmatched. CDR1 and CDR2 from the germline V gene are MNHNY and SVGAGI (reference sequence). The CDR3 is made up of 15 amino acids.

This clonotype has just a few counts. This chain joins TRBV20-1 and TRBJ1-5, with unresolved D. CDR3 length equals 13 residues. Trimming removed 3 bases at V and 6 bases at J, with 12 bases between. Germline V lookup: CDR1 DFQATT, CDR2 SNEGSKA (reference sequence). CDR3: CSASEVAAQPQHF. In DNA, the CDR3 is TGCAGTGCTAGCGAGGTGGCGGCTCAGCCCCAGCATTTT.

This chain uses TRBV7-9 with TRBJ1-5; D is ambiguous. Germline values: CDR1 SEHNR, CDR2 FQNEAQ (reference sequence). V lost 1 base and J lost 0, with 13 bases in between. CDR3 length equals 17 residues. CDR3 sequence: CASSLGGKLGSNQPQHF. The CDR3 nucleotides are TGTGCCAGCAGCTTAGGCGGGAAATTGGGTAGCAATCAGCCCCAGCATTTT.

The chain uses TRBV29-1 and TRBJ1-1; TRBD1 matches 10 bases. J lost 5 bases, V lost 4 bases, and 4 bases had no gene match. Germline V gene sequence: CDR1 SQVTM, CDR2 ANQGSEA. The CDR3 has 13 residues. CDR3 sequence (DNA): TGCAGCGTTGGTGACAGGGGGCAGACTGAAGCTTTCTTT. Translating it yields CSVGDRGQTEAFF.